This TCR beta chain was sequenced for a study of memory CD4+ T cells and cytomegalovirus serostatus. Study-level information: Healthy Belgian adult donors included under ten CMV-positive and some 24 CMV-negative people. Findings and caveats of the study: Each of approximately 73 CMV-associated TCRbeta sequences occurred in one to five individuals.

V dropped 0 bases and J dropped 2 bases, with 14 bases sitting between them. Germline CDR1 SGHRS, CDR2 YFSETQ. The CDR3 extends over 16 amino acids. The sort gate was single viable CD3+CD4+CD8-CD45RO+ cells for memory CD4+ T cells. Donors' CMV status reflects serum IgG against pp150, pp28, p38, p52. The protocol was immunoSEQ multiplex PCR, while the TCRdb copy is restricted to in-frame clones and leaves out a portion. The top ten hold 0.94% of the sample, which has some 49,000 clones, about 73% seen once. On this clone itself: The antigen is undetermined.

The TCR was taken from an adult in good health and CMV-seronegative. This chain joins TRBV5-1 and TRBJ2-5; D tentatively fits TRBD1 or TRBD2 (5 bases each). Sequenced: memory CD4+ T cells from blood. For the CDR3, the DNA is TGCGCCAGCAGCTTGGCAAGGGACCCGTTACAAGAGACCCAGTACTTC. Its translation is CASSLARDPLQETQYF.